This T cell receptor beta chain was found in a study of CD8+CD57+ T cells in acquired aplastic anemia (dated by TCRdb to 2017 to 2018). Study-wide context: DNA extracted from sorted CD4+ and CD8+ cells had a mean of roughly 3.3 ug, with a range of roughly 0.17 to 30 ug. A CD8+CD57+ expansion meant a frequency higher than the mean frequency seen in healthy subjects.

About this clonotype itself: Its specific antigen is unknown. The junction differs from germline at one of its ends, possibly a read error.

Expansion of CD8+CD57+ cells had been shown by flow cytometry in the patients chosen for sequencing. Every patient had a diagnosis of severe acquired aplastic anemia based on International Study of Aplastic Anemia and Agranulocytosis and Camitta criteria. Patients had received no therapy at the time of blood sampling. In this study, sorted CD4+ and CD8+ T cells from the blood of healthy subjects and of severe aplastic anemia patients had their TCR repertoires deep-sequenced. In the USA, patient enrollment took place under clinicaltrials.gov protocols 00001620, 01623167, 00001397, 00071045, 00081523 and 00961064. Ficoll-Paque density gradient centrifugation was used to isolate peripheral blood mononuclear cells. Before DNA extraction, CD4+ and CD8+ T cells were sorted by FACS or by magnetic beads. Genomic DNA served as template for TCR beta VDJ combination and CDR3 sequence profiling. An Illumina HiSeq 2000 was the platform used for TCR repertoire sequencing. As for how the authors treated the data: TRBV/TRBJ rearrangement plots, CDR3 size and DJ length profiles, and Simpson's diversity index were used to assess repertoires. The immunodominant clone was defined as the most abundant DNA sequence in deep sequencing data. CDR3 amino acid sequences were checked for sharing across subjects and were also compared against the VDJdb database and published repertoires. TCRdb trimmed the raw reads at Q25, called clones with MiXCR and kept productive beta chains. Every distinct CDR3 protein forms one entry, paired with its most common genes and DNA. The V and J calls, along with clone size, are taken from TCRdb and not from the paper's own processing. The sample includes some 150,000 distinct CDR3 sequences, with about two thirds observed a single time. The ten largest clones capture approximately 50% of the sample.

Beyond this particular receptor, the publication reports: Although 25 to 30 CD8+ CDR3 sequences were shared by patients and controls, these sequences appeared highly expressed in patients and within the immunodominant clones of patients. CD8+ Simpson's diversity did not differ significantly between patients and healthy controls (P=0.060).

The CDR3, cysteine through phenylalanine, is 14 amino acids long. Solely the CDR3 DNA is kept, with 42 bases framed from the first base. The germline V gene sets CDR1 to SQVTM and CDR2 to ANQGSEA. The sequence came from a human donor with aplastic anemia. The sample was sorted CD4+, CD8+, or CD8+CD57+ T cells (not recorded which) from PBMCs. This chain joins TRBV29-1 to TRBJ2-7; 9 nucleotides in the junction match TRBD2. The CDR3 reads CSVGAGGYSYGQYF. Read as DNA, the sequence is TGCAGCGTTGGAGCGGGGGGCTACTCCTACGGGCAGTACTTC.